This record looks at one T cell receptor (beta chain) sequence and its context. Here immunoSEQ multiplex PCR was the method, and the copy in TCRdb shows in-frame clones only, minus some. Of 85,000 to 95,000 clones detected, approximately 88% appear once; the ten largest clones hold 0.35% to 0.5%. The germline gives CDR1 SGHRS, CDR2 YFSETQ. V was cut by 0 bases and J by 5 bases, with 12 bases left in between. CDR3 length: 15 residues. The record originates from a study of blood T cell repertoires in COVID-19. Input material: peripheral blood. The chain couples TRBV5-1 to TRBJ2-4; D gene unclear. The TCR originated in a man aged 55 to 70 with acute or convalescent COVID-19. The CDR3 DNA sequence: TGCGCCAGCAGCTTGGACCGCCAGAGGCAAAACATTCAGTACTTC. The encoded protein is CASSLDRQRQNIQYF.